One and the same sample provided the 4 T cell receptor beta chains below, sequenced in a study of T cells after posttransplantation cyclophosphamide. The table came from immunoSEQ multiplex PCR; TCRdb's copy has only in-frame clones and leaves some out. Listed for the sample are more than 20,000 clones, none seen a single time. Material: PBMCs. Every receptor here comes from a man aged 45 to 65 in good health, CMV-negative, and a related stem cell transplant donor.

Many counts were recorded for this clone. This chain joins TRBV5-1 and TRBJ1-2, with TRBD1 matching over 8 bases. Trimming cost V 2 bases and J 5 bases; bases outside gene matches: 2. CDR1 and CDR2 from the germline V gene are SGHRS and YFSETQ. This CDR3 has 13 residues. The CDR3 region has the DNA TGCGCCAGCAGCTTCACAGGGGGTTATGGCTACACCTTC. Encoded protein: CASSFTGGYGYTF.

This clone was observed many times. The gene calls are TRBV7-9 and TRBJ1-1, with 10 positions matching TRBD1. V lost 8 bases and J lost 3; bases outside the gene matches: 6. Germline V CDR1 and CDR2: SEHNR, FQNEAQ (reference sequence). This CDR3 is built from 14 residues. The CDR3 sequence is CASAEDRGYTEAFF. CDR3 DNA: TGTGCCAGCGCTGAGGACAGGGGGTACACTGAAGCTTTCTTT.

This clone was observed many times. The chain recombines TRBV6-1 with TRBJ1-4, with D hard to call. This CDR3 has 12 amino acids. Looked up from germline, CDR1 is MNHNS and CDR2 is SASEGT. Trimming removed 6 bases from V and 8 bases from J, with 10 bases in between. The CDR3 bases are TGTGCCAGCAGCACTAGGATCGAAAAACTGTTTTTT. This codes for CASSTRIEKLFF.

This clone has at least ten counts. The chain has TRBV10-3 and TRBJ1-1, with a possible D match to TRBD1 (5 bases). CDR3 length: 15 residues. Germline lookup yields CDR1 ENHRY and CDR2 SYGVKD. V was cut by 3 bases and J by 6 bases, with 17 bases left in between. CDR3 sequence reads: CAISDGVGWGAEAFF. Here the CDR3 DNA reads TGTGCCATCAGTGACGGAGTGGGCTGGGGCGCTGAAGCTTTCTTT.